The subject of this entry is one T cell receptor beta chain. Its antigen is undetermined. Germline and junction disagree at one end, which may indicate a read error. Original analysis: ImmunoSEQ output held junction-only sequences without quality scores, so filtering differed. Sequenced by immunoSEQ multiplex PCR; TCRdb stores in-frame clones only, minus some. From that table come the V and J calls and clone size; the DNA was used to work out D and trimming. The sample shows 800,000 to 950,000 clones, 95% to 97% of them seen only once. CD8 cells regarded as naive lacked CD45RO, were positively chosen for CCR7, and omitted terminally differentiated effector memory CD45RA+ cells. The record originates from a study of shared clonotypes between healthy human individuals. Across the study: There were three CD4 naive, three CD4 memory, two CD8 naive and one CD8 memory plates per donor.

Regarding the study as a whole: Naive subsets typically showed greater estimated richness than memory subsets. Among donors, the sharing of clonotypes was expected to be influenced by sequencing depth.

The sample was naive CD8+ T cells sorted from blood. The sequence derives from a man younger than 45 in good health.

The CDR3 nucleotides are TGTGCTAGCAGCTTAGAACGTAGTCATGAGCAGTTCTTC. It specifies CASSLERSHEQFF. The chain couples TRBV7-7 to TRBJ2-1; no definite D call. Germline CDR1 is SSHAT and CDR2 is FNYEAQ (reference sequence). The CDR3 contains 13 residues.